A selection of T cell receptor beta chains follows, all from one sample in a study of shared clonotypes between healthy human individuals. Clones were sequenced by immunoSEQ multiplex PCR, and TCRdb holds only the in-frame ones, with some missing. The sample records about 590,000 clones, around 95% being singletons. The sequencing input was naive CD8+ T cells sorted from blood. These receptors were collected from a woman aged 25 to 45 in good health. Each CDR3 is given with its conserved first and last residue. Fields, in order: CDR3 DNA, CDR3 protein, clone size, D gene, J gene, V gene. D genes are given only for firm matches. Not every row has a clone size; where given, it reads once, few, many or a size class.

cdr3_nt: TGTGCCAGCAGCTTGGCCGGGACTAGCGGGGGCAATGAGCAGTTCTTC
cdr3_aa: CASSLAGTSGGNEQFF
clone_size: NA
d_call: TRBD2
j_call: TRBJ2-1
v_call: TRBV5-6

cdr3_nt: TGTGCCAGCAGCCAAGATACTACGCTACTCTCTGGGGCCAACGTCCTGACTTTC
cdr3_aa: CASSQDTTLLSGANVLTF
clone_size: NA
d_call: NA
j_call: TRBJ2-6
v_call: TRBV4-2

cdr3_nt: TGTGCCAGCAGCCATGGGACAGGGGTGAACACTGAAGCTTTCTTT
cdr3_aa: CASSHGTGVNTEAFF
clone_size: NA
d_call: TRBD1
j_call: TRBJ1-1
v_call: TRBV4-2

cdr3_nt: TGTGCCAGCAGCTCCGGACAGACCGACCAAGAGACCCAGTACTTC
cdr3_aa: CASSSGQTDQETQYF
clone_size: NA
d_call: NA
j_call: TRBJ2-5
v_call: TRBV7-8

cdr3_nt: TGTGCCACCAGGGCTGGGCTTTTAGAGACCCAGTACTTC
cdr3_aa: CATRAGLLETQYF
clone_size: NA
d_call: NA
j_call: TRBJ2-5
v_call: TRBV15

cdr3_nt: TGTGCCAGCAGTTCCTACCTGTTGTCCTACGAGCAGTACTTC
cdr3_aa: CASSSYLLSYEQYF
clone_size: NA
d_call: NA
j_call: TRBJ2-7
v_call: TRBV6-6

cdr3_nt: TGTGCCAGTAGAAGTGGTAGGGCTCCAACTAATGAAAAACTGTTTTTT
cdr3_aa: CASRSGRAPTNEKLFF
clone_size: NA
d_call: NA
j_call: TRBJ1-4
v_call: TRBV19

cdr3_nt: TGTGCCAGCAGTTCCTCGGGGGACCTGGGACTAGCGGGGGAGGCATGGACGGAGGAGACCCAGTACTTC
cdr3_aa: CASSSSGDLGLAGEAWTEETQYF
clone_size: NA
d_call: TRBD2
j_call: TRBJ2-5
v_call: TRBV28

cdr3_nt: TGTGCCAGCAGCTGGGGGACAGGCGAGGGTTCACCCCTCCACTTT
cdr3_aa: CASSWGTGEGSPLHF
clone_size: NA
d_call: TRBD1
j_call: TRBJ1-6
v_call: TRBV5-6

cdr3_nt: TGTGCCAGTAGTTTGGGACTGTACAATGAGCAGTTCTTC
cdr3_aa: CASSLGLYNEQFF
clone_size: NA
d_call: NA
j_call: TRBJ2-1
v_call: TRBV19

cdr3_nt: TGTGCCAGCAGTCAGGGTTTTTCGCACGAGCAGTACTTC
cdr3_aa: CASSQGFSHEQYF
clone_size: NA
d_call: NA
j_call: TRBJ2-7
v_call: TRBV6-1

cdr3_nt: TGTGCCAGCAGTTTGGGGGAGAGCGGGAGTTTGGAGTACTTC
cdr3_aa: CASSLGESGSLEYF
clone_size: once
d_call: TRBD2
j_call: TRBJ2-7
v_call: TRBV27

cdr3_nt: TGTGCCAGCAGTAGCACAGGGCTCCCCTACGAGCAGTACTTC
cdr3_aa: CASSSTGLPYEQYF
clone_size: NA
d_call: NA
j_call: TRBJ2-7
v_call: TRBV27

cdr3_nt: TGTGCCAGCGGAGAAGCCCCAAACGAGCAGTACTTC
cdr3_aa: CASGEAPNEQYF
clone_size: once
d_call: NA
j_call: TRBJ2-7
v_call: TRBV2

cdr3_nt: TGTGCCAGCAGCCAGGAAAGCACAGATACGCAGTATTTT
cdr3_aa: CASSQESTDTQYF
clone_size: NA
d_call: NA
j_call: TRBJ2-3
v_call: TRBV4-2

cdr3_nt: TGTGCCAGCAGCGGGGACCCATCCTCCTACGAGCAGTACTTC
cdr3_aa: CASSGDPSSYEQYF
clone_size: NA
d_call: NA
j_call: TRBJ2-7
v_call: TRBV11-2

cdr3_nt: TGTGCCAGCAGCTTGGCGTCCGGACGGACCTATGGCTACACCTTC
cdr3_aa: CASSLASGRTYGYTF
clone_size: once
d_call: NA
j_call: TRBJ1-2
v_call: TRBV5-4

cdr3_nt: TGTGCCAGCAGCTTTCTAGCGGGAGTATACAATGAGCAGTTCTTC
cdr3_aa: CASSFLAGVYNEQFF
clone_size: NA
d_call: TRBD2
j_call: TRBJ2-1
v_call: TRBV7-2

cdr3_nt: TGTGCCAGCAGGACAATGACAGGGCCCGACTATGGCTACACCTTC
cdr3_aa: CASRTMTGPDYGYTF
clone_size: NA
d_call: TRBD1
j_call: TRBJ1-2
v_call: TRBV28

cdr3_nt: TGTGCCAGCAGGAGGGGACAGGGGGCCCCAGATACGCAGTATTTT
cdr3_aa: CASRRGQGAPDTQYF
clone_size: NA
d_call: TRBD1
j_call: TRBJ2-3
v_call: TRBV27

cdr3_nt: TGTGCCAGTAGTATCAATGAGGGGTGGAACACTGAAGCTTTCTTT
cdr3_aa: CASSINEGWNTEAFF
clone_size: few
d_call: NA
j_call: TRBJ1-1
v_call: TRBV19

cdr3_nt: TGTGCCAGCAGCCAATCGGGGCACGAGCAGTACTTC
cdr3_aa: CASSQSGHEQYF
clone_size: NA
d_call: NA
j_call: TRBJ2-7
v_call: TRBV16

cdr3_nt: TGTGCCAGCAGCGGACTAGCGGGAGGGGGAACCACTCAAGAGACCCAGTACTTC
cdr3_aa: CASSGLAGGGTTQETQYF
clone_size: few
d_call: TRBD2
j_call: TRBJ2-5
v_call: TRBV9

cdr3_nt: TGTGCCAGCAGTCTCCTACGGGCAGGGAGCTCCTACGAGCAGTACTTC
cdr3_aa: CASSLLRAGSSYEQYF
clone_size: few
d_call: NA
j_call: TRBJ2-7
v_call: TRBV28

cdr3_nt: TGTGCCAGCAGCTTCCTACAGGGTATCTCCTACGAGCAGTACTTC
cdr3_aa: CASSFLQGISYEQYF
clone_size: NA
d_call: NA
j_call: TRBJ2-7
v_call: TRBV7-2

cdr3_nt: TGTGCCAGCAGCCCGGGGACTAGCACAGATACGCAGTATTTT
cdr3_aa: CASSPGTSTDTQYF
clone_size: NA
d_call: NA
j_call: TRBJ2-3
v_call: TRBV5-4

cdr3_nt: TGTGCCAGCAGCGTAGACTGGGTCACCGGGGAGCTGTTTTTT
cdr3_aa: CASSVDWVTGELFF
clone_size: once
d_call: NA
j_call: TRBJ2-2
v_call: TRBV9

cdr3_nt: TGTGCCAGCAGCTCTCCAACTAGCGGGAGGGAGGTTGAGTACAATGAGCAGTTCTTC
cdr3_aa: CASSSPTSGREVEYNEQFF
clone_size: once
d_call: TRBD2
j_call: TRBJ2-1
v_call: TRBV5-6

cdr3_nt: TGTGCCAGCAGCGTAACTCCAGTGCCACAAAGTCGGGCCAACGTCCTGACTTTC
cdr3_aa: CASSVTPVPQSRANVLTF
clone_size: NA
d_call: NA
j_call: TRBJ2-6
v_call: TRBV7-7

cdr3_nt: TGTGCCATCCTAATCGACAGCATGGCAGGTCAGCCCCAGCATTTT
cdr3_aa: CAILIDSMAGQPQHF
clone_size: NA
d_call: NA
j_call: TRBJ1-5
v_call: TRBV10-3

cdr3_nt: TGCGCCAGCAGCTTTGGTAGGGACAGGGGGTCCGTCGGGGAGCTGTTTTTT
cdr3_aa: CASSFGRDRGSVGELFF
clone_size: NA
d_call: TRBD1
j_call: TRBJ2-2
v_call: TRBV5-1

cdr3_nt: TGCGCCAGTTCTCCTAGCGGGAGAAACACCGGGGAGCTGTTTTTT
cdr3_aa: CASSPSGRNTGELFF
clone_size: NA
d_call: TRBD2
j_call: TRBJ2-2
v_call: TRBV5-1

cdr3_nt: TGCAGTGTTCTGCGGGATGGCTACACCTTC
cdr3_aa: CSVLRDGYTF
clone_size: NA
d_call: NA
j_call: TRBJ1-2
v_call: TRBV20-1

cdr3_nt: TGCGCCAGCAGCCCGACAGGGGGCCGGACCGGGGAGCTGTTTTTT
cdr3_aa: CASSPTGGRTGELFF
clone_size: NA
d_call: TRBD1
j_call: TRBJ2-2
v_call: TRBV5-1

cdr3_nt: TGTGCCAGCAGCCGGACGGACAGGGACTACGAGCAGTACTTC
cdr3_aa: CASSRTDRDYEQYF
clone_size: NA
d_call: TRBD1
j_call: TRBJ2-7
v_call: TRBV28

cdr3_nt: TGTGCCAGCAGCCAAGGCACGGGACTAGCGGGAGCCAATGAGCAGTTCTTC
cdr3_aa: CASSQGTGLAGANEQFF
clone_size: NA
d_call: TRBD2
j_call: TRBJ2-1
v_call: TRBV4-2

cdr3_nt: TGTGCCAGCAGCGCCTCCGGGACAGGGGTCTACGAGCAGTACTTC
cdr3_aa: CASSASGTGVYEQYF
clone_size: NA
d_call: TRBD1
j_call: TRBJ2-7
v_call: TRBV9

cdr3_nt: TGTGCCAGCAACCCTGGAGGGACAGAGCAGTTCTTC
cdr3_aa: CASNPGGTEQFF
clone_size: NA
d_call: NA
j_call: TRBJ2-1
v_call: TRBV11-2

cdr3_nt: TGTGCCAGTAGTATAGCTGGGTTAGCAACCGATTTCGATACGCAGTATTTT
cdr3_aa: CASSIAGLATDFDTQYF
clone_size: NA
d_call: NA
j_call: TRBJ2-3
v_call: TRBV19

cdr3_nt: TGTGCCAGCAGTATCTCGACTAGCGGCAGGCAGTTCTTC
cdr3_aa: CASSISTSGRQFF
clone_size: NA
d_call: TRBD2
j_call: TRBJ2-1
v_call: TRBV6-5

cdr3_nt: TGTGCCAGCAGCCCAAACCGTGAGACCCAGTACTTC
cdr3_aa: CASSPNRETQYF
clone_size: once
d_call: NA
j_call: TRBJ2-5
v_call: TRBV9